This TCR beta chain came from a study of cytomegalovirus exposure and HLA in healthy donors. Study context: Within an early data release were about 80 million unique TCRs drawn from HLA-typed donors. Study outcomes and limitations: On later analysis, the bulk of CMV-associated TCR beta chains appeared to be HLA-restricted. When the data were analyzed later, several of the most significant clusters appeared to be linked to common viral pathogens.

This clone was counted a single time. As yet, its antigen is unknown. A junction boundary mismatches the germline segment, possibly from a read error. Use of 60 Vbeta and 13 Jbeta primers characterized the PCR. Libraries were prepared by immunoSEQ multiplex PCR; TCRdb keeps only in-frame clonotypes and omits some of them. The table records some 90,000 clones, about 81% of them present only once. The CDR3 is 18 residues long. Looked up from germline, CDR1 is SEHNR and CDR2 is FQNEAQ (reference sequence). The TCR was taken from a man in his forties or fifties in good health and CMV-seronegative. The V call is TRBV7-9, the J call TRBJ1-5; D might be TRBD1 (6 bases). Sample: PBMCs. CDR3: CSSSLVGPGTYSNQPQHF. The DNA of the CDR3 is TGTTCCAGCAGCTTAGTGGGGCCCGGGACATATAGCAATCAGCCCCAGCATTTT.